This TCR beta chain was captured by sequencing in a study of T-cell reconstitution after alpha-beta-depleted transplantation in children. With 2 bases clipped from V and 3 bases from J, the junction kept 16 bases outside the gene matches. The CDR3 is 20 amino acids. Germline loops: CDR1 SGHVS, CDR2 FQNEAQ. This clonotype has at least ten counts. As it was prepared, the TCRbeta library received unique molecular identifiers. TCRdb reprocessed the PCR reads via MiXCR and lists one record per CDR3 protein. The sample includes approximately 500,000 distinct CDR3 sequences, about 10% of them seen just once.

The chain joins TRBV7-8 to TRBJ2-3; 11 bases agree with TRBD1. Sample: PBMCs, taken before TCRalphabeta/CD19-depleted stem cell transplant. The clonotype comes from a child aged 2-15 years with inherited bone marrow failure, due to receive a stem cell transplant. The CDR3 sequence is CASSLFSGTGGTGGTDTQYF. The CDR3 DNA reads TGTGCCAGCAGCTTATTTTCCGGGACAGGGGGAACGGGGGGAACAGATACGCAGTATTTT.